These T cell receptor beta chains were read from a single sample in a study of shared T cell receptors in the human thymus. TCRdb keeps only in-frame clones here, not all; method: immunoSEQ multiplex PCR. Altogether hundreds of thousands of clones are present, roughly 90% being singletons, with the ten largest covering about 0.01%. The data were also submitted as part of a second study, on human thymus T cells.

Input material: thymocytes. The receptors originated from a boy in the first two years of life with a congenital heart defect. The CDR3 runs from the conserved cysteine through the conserved F or W. A D gene is named only where the DNA matches it firmly. The size field is filled for only some rows; it gives once, few, many or a size class.

d_call: TRBD2
j_call: TRBJ2-4
v_call: TRBV4-2
clone_size: -
cdr3_nt: TGTGCCAGCAGCCAAGATGCGGGAGGGGAAGGAAACATTCAGTACTTC
cdr3_aa: CASSQDAGGEGNIQYF

d_call: -
j_call: TRBJ1-2
v_call: TRBV21-1
clone_size: once
cdr3_nt: TGTGCCAGCAGCAAAATTCGGTATTATGGCTACACCTTC
cdr3_aa: CASSKIRYYGYTF

d_call: TRBD2
j_call: TRBJ2-7
v_call: TRBV2
clone_size: -
cdr3_nt: TGTGCCAGCAGCGATACTAGCGGCACCTACGAGCAGTACTTC
cdr3_aa: CASSDTSGTYEQYF

d_call: TRBD1
j_call: TRBJ1-4
v_call: TRBV9
clone_size: -
cdr3_nt: TGTGCCAGCAATCGGCAGGGGGCTAGTGAAAAACTGTTTTTT
cdr3_aa: CASNRQGASEKLFF

d_call: TRBD1
j_call: TRBJ2-7
v_call: TRBV27
clone_size: few
cdr3_nt: TGTGCCAGCAGTGCCGGGACAGCGACATCCTACGAGCAGTACTTC
cdr3_aa: CASSAGTATSYEQYF

d_call: -
j_call: TRBJ1-1
v_call: TRBV6-6
clone_size: few
cdr3_nt: TGTGCCAGCAGTAGCAGAGGGGGTACTGAAGCTTTCTTT
cdr3_aa: CASSSRGGTEAFF

d_call: TRBD2
j_call: TRBJ2-1
v_call: TRBV5-1
clone_size: few
cdr3_nt: TGCGCCAGCAGCCCAGCGGGGAGCTCCTACAATGAGCAGTTCTTC
cdr3_aa: CASSPAGSSYNEQFF

d_call: TRBD2
j_call: TRBJ2-3
v_call: TRBV7-6
clone_size: once
cdr3_nt: TGTGCCAGCAGCTTAGGGGGGCCGGGAGGGGGTACGCAGTATTTT
cdr3_aa: CASSLGGPGGGTQYF

d_call: -
j_call: TRBJ2-1
v_call: TRBV4-3
clone_size: -
cdr3_nt: TGCGCCAGCAGCCAAGCCGACAGGTCGTATTCCTACAATGAGCAGTTCTTC
cdr3_aa: CASSQADRSYSYNEQFF

d_call: -
j_call: TRBJ2-1
v_call: TRBV6-1
clone_size: -
cdr3_nt: TGTGCCAGCAGTGATTTAGGACAGATCGATGAGCAGTTCTTC
cdr3_aa: CASSDLGQIDEQFF

d_call: TRBD1
j_call: TRBJ2-7
v_call: TRBV4-2
clone_size: -
cdr3_nt: TGTGCCAGCAGCCTCCGGACAGGGGCTAGTCACTCCTACGAGCAGTACTTC
cdr3_aa: CASSLRTGASHSYEQYF

d_call: TRBD2
j_call: TRBJ2-3
v_call: TRBV28
clone_size: -
cdr3_nt: TGTGCCAGCAGGCAAAAACCGGGACTAGCGGCAGATACGCAGTATTTT
cdr3_aa: CASRQKPGLAADTQYF

d_call: -
j_call: TRBJ2-2
v_call: TRBV15
clone_size: -
cdr3_nt: TGTGCCACGTCACAGGGAACCGGGGAGCTGTTTTTT
cdr3_aa: CATSQGTGELFF

d_call: -
j_call: TRBJ2-7
v_call: TRBV7-9
clone_size: -
cdr3_nt: TGTGCCAGCAGCTTAATAGGAGGAAGGCTAGAAGCCAACGAGCAGTACTTC
cdr3_aa: CASSLIGGRLEANEQYF

d_call: TRBD1
j_call: TRBJ2-5
v_call: TRBV15
clone_size: -
cdr3_nt: TGTGCCACCAGCAGAGGGACAGGCGGAGAGACCCAGTACTTC
cdr3_aa: CATSRGTGGETQYF

d_call: -
j_call: TRBJ1-2
v_call: TRBV10-3
clone_size: once
cdr3_nt: TGTGCCATCAACTTTCCAGGGGTCGATGGCTACACCTTC
cdr3_aa: CAINFPGVDGYTF

d_call: -
j_call: TRBJ2-2
v_call: TRBV11-3
clone_size: -
cdr3_nt: TGTGCCAGCAGCTTAAGGCGACAGCCTTCGGGGGAGCTGTTTTTT
cdr3_aa: CASSLRRQPSGELFF

d_call: -
j_call: TRBJ2-1
v_call: TRBV4-2
clone_size: -
cdr3_nt: TGTGCCAGCAGCCGTATTTTTCGGAGCGTGTCCTACAATGAGCAGTTCTTC
cdr3_aa: CASSRIFRSVSYNEQFF

d_call: TRBD2
j_call: TRBJ2-1
v_call: TRBV4-1
clone_size: -
cdr3_nt: TGCGCCAGCAGCCCTTGGGATAGCGGGAGGGTAAATGAGCAGTTCTTC
cdr3_aa: CASSPWDSGRVNEQFF

d_call: TRBD2
j_call: TRBJ2-1
v_call: TRBV7-9
clone_size: -
cdr3_nt: TGTGCCAGCAGCATAAACGGACTAGCGGGAGTCCATGAGCAGTTCTTC
cdr3_aa: CASSINGLAGVHEQFF

d_call: -
j_call: TRBJ2-7
v_call: TRBV11-2
clone_size: -
cdr3_nt: TGTGCCAGCAGCTTTAATACAGGAGACCCCTTGGGCTACGAGCAGTACTTC
cdr3_aa: CASSFNTGDPLGYEQYF

d_call: TRBD1
j_call: TRBJ1-2
v_call: TRBV15
clone_size: few
cdr3_nt: TGTGCCACCAGCAGAGCCACCCGGACAGGGGGACATGGCTACACCTTC
cdr3_aa: CATSRATRTGGHGYTF

d_call: -
j_call: TRBJ2-7
v_call: TRBV4-3
clone_size: -
cdr3_nt: TGCGCCAGCAGCCCCGAGGGGCGGGACGGCGAGACCTACGAGCAGTACTTC
cdr3_aa: CASSPEGRDGETYEQYF

d_call: TRBD1
j_call: TRBJ1-6
v_call: TRBV14
clone_size: -
cdr3_nt: TGTGCCAGCAGCGCAAGACAGGGGAGGAATTCACCCCTCCACTTT
cdr3_aa: CASSARQGRNSPLHF

d_call: -
j_call: TRBJ2-7
v_call: TRBV28
clone_size: once
cdr3_nt: TGTGCCAGCAGCCCAACGCAGCGGCTAGCTTACCACGAGCAGTACTTC
cdr3_aa: CASSPTQRLAYHEQYF

d_call: -
j_call: TRBJ1-1
v_call: TRBV7-9
clone_size: -
cdr3_nt: TGTGCCAGCAGCTTAGGGGGGCGAACTGAAGCTTTCTTT
cdr3_aa: CASSLGGRTEAFF

d_call: -
j_call: TRBJ1-3
v_call: TRBV29-1
clone_size: -
cdr3_nt: TGCAGCGTTGAAAACACCAAGGGGGACACCATATATTTT
cdr3_aa: CSVENTKGDTIYF

d_call: TRBD1
j_call: TRBJ1-5
v_call: TRBV12-5
clone_size: -
cdr3_nt: TGTGCTAGTGGCCCATCGGGACAGGAAGGCAATCAGCCCCAGCATTTT
cdr3_aa: CASGPSGQEGNQPQHF

d_call: -
j_call: TRBJ2-7
v_call: TRBV4-2
clone_size: once
cdr3_nt: TGTGCCAGCAGCCGCCCAAGGGGGGCAGGGGGATTCTACGAGCAGTACTTC
cdr3_aa: CASSRPRGAGGFYEQYF

d_call: TRBD1
j_call: TRBJ1-2
v_call: TRBV28
clone_size: -
cdr3_nt: TGTGCCAGCAGTCAGGGGACAGGGGGTTTGGACTATGGCTACACCTTC
cdr3_aa: CASSQGTGGLDYGYTF

d_call: TRBD1
j_call: TRBJ2-7
v_call: TRBV20-1
clone_size: -
cdr3_nt: TGCAGTGCGCACAGGGGCTACGAGCAGTACTTC
cdr3_aa: CSAHRGYEQYF

d_call: TRBD1
j_call: TRBJ1-1
v_call: TRBV27
clone_size: -
cdr3_nt: TGTGCCAGCGGGACGACAGGGTTGGACACTGAAGCTTTCTTT
cdr3_aa: CASGTTGLDTEAFF

d_call: TRBD2
j_call: TRBJ2-7
v_call: TRBV5-1
clone_size: -
cdr3_nt: TGCGCCAGCAGCTGGACTAGCGGGAGTTTTGGATACGAGCAGTACTTC
cdr3_aa: CASSWTSGSFGYEQYF

d_call: -
j_call: TRBJ1-2
v_call: TRBV27
clone_size: -
cdr3_nt: TGTGCCAGCAGCGCCCTCCTCCACAGGGAGAACTATGGCTACACCTTC
cdr3_aa: CASSALLHRENYGYTF

d_call: -
j_call: TRBJ2-1
v_call: TRBV5-1
clone_size: -
cdr3_nt: TGCGCCAGCAGCTGGTGGGGCCAATTCGGTGAGCAGTTCTTC
cdr3_aa: CASSWWGQFGEQFF

d_call: TRBD1
j_call: TRBJ1-1
v_call: TRBV25-1
clone_size: -
cdr3_nt: TGTGCCAGCAGTGAAGGAGACAGGGGGAGCGGGGCTGAAGCTTTCTTT
cdr3_aa: CASSEGDRGSGAEAFF

d_call: -
j_call: TRBJ1-2
v_call: TRBV4-3
clone_size: -
cdr3_nt: TGCGCCAGCAGCCAAGATGAGTTTCCGGCAGGGCCTCCTTACTCGGGCTACACCTTC
cdr3_aa: CASSQDEFPAGPPYSGYTF

d_call: -
j_call: TRBJ1-2
v_call: TRBV30
clone_size: -
cdr3_nt: TGTGCCCGGAGAGAGGAGAGCTATGGCTACACCTTC
cdr3_aa: CARREESYGYTF

d_call: -
j_call: TRBJ2-7
v_call: TRBV10-2
clone_size: -
cdr3_nt: TGCGCCAGCACTCGGGGCTCCTACGAGCAGTACTTC
cdr3_aa: CASTRGSYEQYF

d_call: TRBD2
j_call: TRBJ2-7
v_call: TRBV27
clone_size: -
cdr3_nt: TGTGCCAGCACCCCTAGCGGGAGGGGGCCCTACGAGCAGTACTTC
cdr3_aa: CASTPSGRGPYEQYF

d_call: -
j_call: TRBJ1-4
v_call: TRBV27
clone_size: -
cdr3_nt: TGTGCCAGCAGATCCCCGGGATCAACTAATGAAAAACTGTTTTTT
cdr3_aa: CASRSPGSTNEKLFF

d_call: -
j_call: TRBJ1-3
v_call: TRBV18
clone_size: -
cdr3_nt: TGTGCCAGCTCACCAATAGTACCAGGGCAAGATGGAAACACCATATATTTT
cdr3_aa: CASSPIVPGQDGNTIYF

d_call: -
j_call: TRBJ2-3
v_call: TRBV29-1
clone_size: -
cdr3_nt: TGCAGGACCTCCAGGCCCCGACAGCCAGATACGCAGTATTTT
cdr3_aa: CRTSRPRQPDTQYF

d_call: TRBD1
j_call: TRBJ1-4
v_call: TRBV28
clone_size: -
cdr3_nt: TGTGCCAGCAGTGCACGCCGACAGGGGGCCGGCGAATTTAAACTGTTTTTT
cdr3_aa: CASSARRQGAGEFKLFF

d_call: -
j_call: TRBJ1-3
v_call: TRBV5-6
clone_size: -
cdr3_nt: TGTGCCAGCGGCTCTTCTCAGGGGTCTGGAAACACCATATATTTT
cdr3_aa: CASGSSQGSGNTIYF

d_call: -
j_call: TRBJ2-2
v_call: TRBV4-3
clone_size: once
cdr3_nt: TGCGCCAGCAGCCAAAAAGGGACCAGGGGGGCTGCCGGGGAGCTGTTTTTT
cdr3_aa: CASSQKGTRGAAGELFF

d_call: TRBD1
j_call: TRBJ1-2
v_call: TRBV19
clone_size: -
cdr3_nt: TGTGCCAGTAGGAGACAGGGTGGGAACTATGGCTACACCTTC
cdr3_aa: CASRRQGGNYGYTF

d_call: TRBD1
j_call: TRBJ1-5
v_call: TRBV5-6
clone_size: -
cdr3_nt: TGTGCCAGCAGCCCAAGGACAGGGAATTTGACCCAGCATTTT
cdr3_aa: CASSPRTGNLTQHF

d_call: TRBD1
j_call: TRBJ1-4
v_call: TRBV30
clone_size: -
cdr3_nt: TGTGCCTCGGGACAGTGTAATGAAAAACTGTTTTTT
cdr3_aa: CASGQCNEKLFF

d_call: TRBD2
j_call: TRBJ2-7
v_call: TRBV2
clone_size: -
cdr3_nt: TGTGCCAGCACCCCGGGACTACCTACCGCCTACGAGCAGTACTTC
cdr3_aa: CASTPGLPTAYEQYF

d_call: TRBD2
j_call: TRBJ2-7
v_call: TRBV15
clone_size: -
cdr3_nt: TGTGCCACCAGCACGGGACTAGCGGGAGAGGGGCCCTACGAGCAGTACTTC
cdr3_aa: CATSTGLAGEGPYEQYF

d_call: TRBD2
j_call: TRBJ2-3
v_call: TRBV20-1
clone_size: -
cdr3_nt: TGCAAGGGACTAGCTACAGATACGCAGTATTTT
cdr3_aa: CKGLATDTQYF

d_call: TRBD1
j_call: TRBJ2-1
v_call: TRBV2
clone_size: -
cdr3_nt: TGTGCCAGCAGTGAGTGGACAGGGGGAAGAAATGAGCAGTTCTTC
cdr3_aa: CASSEWTGGRNEQFF

d_call: TRBD1
j_call: TRBJ1-5
v_call: TRBV6-6
clone_size: -
cdr3_nt: TGTGCCAGCAGTTCCCCCAGGGGGCTCAATCAGCCCCAGCATTTT
cdr3_aa: CASSSPRGLNQPQHF

d_call: TRBD1
j_call: TRBJ2-7
v_call: TRBV28
clone_size: -
cdr3_nt: TGTGCCAGCACCCCTCAGGGACAGGGCGGGTACGAGCAGTACTTC
cdr3_aa: CASTPQGQGGYEQYF

d_call: -
j_call: TRBJ1-5
v_call: TRBV4-2
clone_size: once
cdr3_nt: TGTGCCAGCAGCCAAGAGTCGAGCAGGGCCGATGGCTATCAGCCCCAGCATTTT
cdr3_aa: CASSQESSRADGYQPQHF